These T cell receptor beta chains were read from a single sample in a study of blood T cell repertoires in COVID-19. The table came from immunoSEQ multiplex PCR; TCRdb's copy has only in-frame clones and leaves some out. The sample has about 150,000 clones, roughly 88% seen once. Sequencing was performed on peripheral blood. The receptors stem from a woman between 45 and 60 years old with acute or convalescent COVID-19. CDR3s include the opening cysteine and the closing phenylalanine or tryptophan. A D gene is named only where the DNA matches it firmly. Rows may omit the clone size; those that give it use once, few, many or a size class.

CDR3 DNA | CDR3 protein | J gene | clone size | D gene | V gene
TGTGCCAGCAGCGTGCGGACAGGGGGGAGGTATGGCTACACCTTC | CASSVRTGGRYGYTF | TRBJ1-2 | - | TRBD1 | TRBV9
TGTGCCTGGAGTGGCCTAGCGGGTTACAATGAGCAGTTCTTC | CAWSGLAGYNEQFF | TRBJ2-1 | - | TRBD2 | TRBV30
TGTGCCATCAGTGAGCGACTAGCGGGAGGGCGGAATGAGCAGTTCTTC | CAISERLAGGRNEQFF | TRBJ2-1 | once | TRBD2 | TRBV10-3
TGCGCCAGCAGCTTAGCGGGAGGGCACAATGAGCAGTTCTTC | CASSLAGGHNEQFF | TRBJ2-1 | - | TRBD2 | TRBV5-1
TGTGCCAGCAGTTCTTATGGCCGGGAATTTCAGCCCCAGCATTTT | CASSSYGREFQPQHF | TRBJ1-5 | once | - | TRBV6-2/TRBV6-3
TGTGCCAGCAGCTTGGACAGGGGGTCCTATGGCTACACCTTC | CASSLDRGSYGYTF | TRBJ1-2 | - | TRBD1 | TRBV5-6
TGCGCCAGCAGCTTTCAGTCCGCGGGGGCGAGCACAGATACGCAGTATTTT | CASSFQSAGASTDTQYF | TRBJ2-3 | - | - | TRBV5-1
TGTGCCAGCAGGTCCGAGGTTTGGCGGGAGGGGTACGAGCAGTACTTC | CASRSEVWREGYEQYF | TRBJ2-7 | - | TRBD2 | TRBV5-6
TGCGCCAGCAGCCCTGCGGACAGGGGGCCCTACGAGCAGTACTTC | CASSPADRGPYEQYF | TRBJ2-7 | - | TRBD1 | TRBV4-3
TGCAGTGCTAGTTTACAGGGGCCTCCGAATGAGCAGTTCTTC | CSASLQGPPNEQFF | TRBJ2-1 | - | TRBD1 | TRBV20-1
TGTGCCAGCCGTAATACGGGGGTCAATGAGCAGTTCTTC | CASRNTGVNEQFF | TRBJ2-1 | - | - | TRBV5-6
TGTGCCAGCAGCGGACAGGGAAGTAAACTACTCGAGCAGTACTTC | CASSGQGSKLLEQYF | TRBJ2-7 | once | TRBD1 | TRBV11-2
TGTGCCAGCAGCCAAGCAGCAGGGGGCTATATGAACACTGAAGCTTTCTTT | CASSQAAGGYMNTEAFF | TRBJ1-1 | - | TRBD1 | TRBV4-2
TGTGCCAGCAAACAGTACAATGAGCAGTTCTTC | CASKQYNEQFF | TRBJ2-1 | once | - | TRBV2
TGTGCCAGCAGTGAAGAGGACAGGGGGCCGAACTATGGCTACACCTTC | CASSEEDRGPNYGYTF | TRBJ1-2 | - | TRBD1 | TRBV6-1
TGTGCCAGCGGCTGGACAGGGGGAGAGACCCAGTACTTC | CASGWTGGETQYF | TRBJ2-5 | - | TRBD1 | TRBV12-3/TRBV12-4
TGTGCCAGCAGTGAGCAGGGGGGCCAAGAGACCCAGTACTTC | CASSEQGGQETQYF | TRBJ2-5 | - | - | TRBV2
TGTGCCAGCAGCTCTAGAAACACTGAAGCTTTCTTT | CASSSRNTEAFF | TRBJ1-1 | few | - | TRBV9
TGTGCCAGCAGCCCCCTAGCGGGGGGGAACCAAGAGACCCAGTACTTC | CASSPLAGGNQETQYF | TRBJ2-5 | - | TRBD2 | TRBV7-2
TGTGCCAGTAGGATTCCTTCAGGGGAAGGGGAAAAACTGTTTTTT | CASRIPSGEGEKLFF | TRBJ1-4 | - | - | TRBV19
TGTGCCAGCAACCAGGGTTCTGGAAACACCATATATTTT | CASNQGSGNTIYF | TRBJ1-3 | - | - | TRBV7-2
TGCGCCAGCAGCTTGAGTGGCGGCGCGTCTTACAATGAGCAGTTCTTC | CASSLSGGASYNEQFF | TRBJ2-1 | - | - | TRBV5-1
TGTGCCAGCAGTGAAGAAGCCTGGGGGGAGGCCTACTATGGCTACACCTTC | CASSEEAWGEAYYGYTF | TRBJ1-2 | many | - | TRBV6-1
TGTGCCAGCAGCCTTCGGGACAGGGACTATGGCTACACCTTC | CASSLRDRDYGYTF | TRBJ1-2 | - | TRBD1 | TRBV7-2
TGTGCCAGCAGCTTAGGCGGAAATTCACCCCTCCACTTT | CASSLGGNSPLHF | TRBJ1-6 | - | - | TRBV11-3
TGTGCCAGTAGTATAGGGGGCGCATCCTACGAGCAGTACTTC | CASSIGGASYEQYF | TRBJ2-7 | - | - | TRBV19
TGTGCCAGCAGGGCCAGTGACAGGGAGCAGTTCTTC | CASRASDREQFF | TRBJ2-1 | - | - | TRBV25-1
TGTGCCAGTAGTCGGCAGGGGAATTCACCCCTCCACTTT | CASSRQGNSPLHF | TRBJ1-6 | - | - | TRBV19
TGTGCCAGCACCCTCATCTTGGGGGGTACGGGGGGAACAACTAATGAAAAACTGTTTTTT | CASTLILGGTGGTTNEKLFF | TRBJ1-4 | - | - | TRBV28
TGCGCCAGCAGCCCAGCGGGGGACTATGGCTACACCTTC | CASSPAGDYGYTF | TRBJ1-2 | - | - | TRBV5-1
TGCGCCAGCAGCTTGTCCGGACTAGCGGGGGTCCGCAATGAGCAGTTCTTC | CASSLSGLAGVRNEQFF | TRBJ2-1 | - | TRBD2 | TRBV5-1
TGTGCCAGCAGCTCGGACAGGGCCGCTAACTATGGCTACACCTTC | CASSSDRAANYGYTF | TRBJ1-2 | - | TRBD1 | TRBV7-2
TGTGCCAGCAGCCTGACAGGGACAGCGGTTGAGACCCAGTACTTC | CASSLTGTAVETQYF | TRBJ2-5 | - | TRBD1 | TRBV7-2
TGTGCCAGCAGCCCCGAGGTAGCGGGAGATTACAATGAGCAGTTCTTC | CASSPEVAGDYNEQFF | TRBJ2-1 | - | TRBD2 | TRBV9
TGTGCCAGCTCACCTTCTCGACAGGGCAATCAGCCCCAGCATTTT | CASSPSRQGNQPQHF | TRBJ1-5 | once | - | TRBV18
TGTGCCAGCAGCTTGGGCGGGACAGGTATAGACCAAGAGACCCAGTACTTC | CASSLGGTGIDQETQYF | TRBJ2-5 | - | TRBD1 | TRBV5-6
TGTGCCAGCAGCGTAGCCCCCCGGACAGGGGCCGGGGAGCTGTTTTTT | CASSVAPRTGAGELFF | TRBJ2-2 | once | TRBD1 | TRBV5-6
TGTGCCAGTAGGAGCGGGACGAAGAACACTGAAGCTTTCTTT | CASRSGTKNTEAFF | TRBJ1-1 | - | - | TRBV19
TGTGCCTCGAACAATGACCCCTTGGGGGCAGAGACCCAGTACTTC | CASNNDPLGAETQYF | TRBJ2-5 | - | - | TRBV30
TGCGCCAGCCAAATAGCGGATCCCACAGATACGCAGTATTTT | CASQIADPTDTQYF | TRBJ2-3 | once | - | TRBV10-2
TGTGCCAGCAGCCCGCGACTAGCGGGGGGTGAGCAGTTCTTC | CASSPRLAGGEQFF | TRBJ2-1 | - | TRBD2 | TRBV11-2
TGTGCCAGCAGTTTTAGGGCGGGAGGGGCAGATACGCAGTATTTT | CASSFRAGGADTQYF | TRBJ2-3 | - | TRBD2 | TRBV28